The T cell receptor (beta chain) under discussion was sequenced for a study of T-cell memory formation after mild COVID-19. V gave up 4 bases and J gave up 8 bases; unmatched junction bases: 3. CDR1 is SEHNR, CDR2 FQNEAQ, per germline (reference sequence). The CDR3 runs to 14 residues. MiXCR, run by TCRdb on the 5' RACE reads, gives a single entry per CDR3 protein. The sample consists of around 450,000 distinct CDR3 sequences, roughly 20% of them appearing once. Sequenced material: PBMCs or a T cell subset sorted from them (not recorded which). The chain couples TRBV7-9 to TRBJ1-4, with TRBD1 matching over 11 bases. This sequence was found in an adult woman who had mild COVID-19 (a few samples of this study predate the infection). Cell type and time point are not known. The CDR3 DNA is TGTGCCAGCAGCTCGGGACAGGGGGTGGAAAAACTGTTTTTT. Protein sequence: CASSSGQGVEKLFF.